The clone carrying this T cell receptor beta chain came up a few times. Its target is not known. Between the trimmed V and J ends, which lost 1 base and 0 bases, there was a span of 10 bases. This CDR3 comprises 16 residues. From germline, CDR1 is DFQATT and CDR2 SNEGSKA (reference sequence). This sample stems from a study of post-analysis software for immune sequencing data. Study-wide points: Four to six TRBV segments were more frequent in patients than controls; TRBV5-6, TRBV5-1 and TRBV20-1 belonged to this group.

Prepared TCR beta cDNA libraries contained unique molecular identifiers. Some 500,000 cDNA molecules were obtained per 1 to 10 million input T cells. TCRdb reanalysed the PCR reads using MiXCR and keeps one entry per CDR3 protein. Among fewer than 850,000 distinct CDR3 sequences listed, 35% to 55% were seen once. This clonotype was obtained from a girl aged 10-17 years with multiple sclerosis. The rearrangement joins TRBV20-1 to TRBJ1-6; D is unresolved. The sample comprised blood. CDR3 in amino acids: CSARVGQSSYNSPLHF. In nucleotides, the CDR3 is TGCAGTGCTAGAGTTGGTCAGAGCTCCTATAATTCACCCCTCCACTTT.